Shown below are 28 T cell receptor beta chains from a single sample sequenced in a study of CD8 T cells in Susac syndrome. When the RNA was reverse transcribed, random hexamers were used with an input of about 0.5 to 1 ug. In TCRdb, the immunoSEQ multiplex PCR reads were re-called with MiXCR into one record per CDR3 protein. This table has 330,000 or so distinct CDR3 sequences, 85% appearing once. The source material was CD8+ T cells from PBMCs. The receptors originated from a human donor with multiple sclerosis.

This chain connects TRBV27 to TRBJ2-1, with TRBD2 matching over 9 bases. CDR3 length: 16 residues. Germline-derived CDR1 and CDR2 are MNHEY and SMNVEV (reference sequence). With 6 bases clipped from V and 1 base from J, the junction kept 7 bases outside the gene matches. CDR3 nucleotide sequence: TGTGCCAGCAGCCTTAGCGGGAGTGAATCCTACAATGAGCAGTTCTTC. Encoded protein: CASSLSGSESYNEQFF.

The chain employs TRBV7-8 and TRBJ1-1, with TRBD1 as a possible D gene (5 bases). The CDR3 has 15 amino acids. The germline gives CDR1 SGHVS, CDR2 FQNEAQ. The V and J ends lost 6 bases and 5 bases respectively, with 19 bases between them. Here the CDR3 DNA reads TGTGCCAGCAGTCAGGTCGTCGGGGGAAAAACTGAAGCTTTCTTT. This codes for CASSQVVGGKTEAFF.

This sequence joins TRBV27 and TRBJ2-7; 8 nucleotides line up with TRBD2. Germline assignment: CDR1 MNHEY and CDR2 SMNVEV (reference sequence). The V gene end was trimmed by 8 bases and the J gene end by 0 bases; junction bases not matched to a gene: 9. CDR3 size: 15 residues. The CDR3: CASSPGLGYSYEQYF. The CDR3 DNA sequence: TGTGCCAGCTCCCCGGGACTAGGGTACTCCTACGAGCAGTACTTC.

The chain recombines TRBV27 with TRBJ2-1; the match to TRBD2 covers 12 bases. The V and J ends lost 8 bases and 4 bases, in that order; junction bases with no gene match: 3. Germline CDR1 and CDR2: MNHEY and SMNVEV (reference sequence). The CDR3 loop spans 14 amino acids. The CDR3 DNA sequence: TGTGCCAGCGCGGGACTAGCGGGTTACAATGAGCAGTTCTTC. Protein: CASAGLAGYNEQFF.

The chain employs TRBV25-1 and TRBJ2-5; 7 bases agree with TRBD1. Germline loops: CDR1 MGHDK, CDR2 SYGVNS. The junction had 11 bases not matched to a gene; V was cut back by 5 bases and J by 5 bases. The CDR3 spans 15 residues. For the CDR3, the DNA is TGTGCCAGCAGTCCAGGGGACAGTCCAAGGGAGACCCAGTACTTC. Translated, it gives CASSPGDSPRETQYF.

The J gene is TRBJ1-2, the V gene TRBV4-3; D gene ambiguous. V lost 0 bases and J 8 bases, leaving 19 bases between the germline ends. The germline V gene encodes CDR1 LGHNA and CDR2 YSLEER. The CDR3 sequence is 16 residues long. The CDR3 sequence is CASSQDLRDLLWGYTF. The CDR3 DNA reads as TGCGCCAGCAGCCAAGATCTACGGGATCTGCTATGGGGCTACACCTTC.

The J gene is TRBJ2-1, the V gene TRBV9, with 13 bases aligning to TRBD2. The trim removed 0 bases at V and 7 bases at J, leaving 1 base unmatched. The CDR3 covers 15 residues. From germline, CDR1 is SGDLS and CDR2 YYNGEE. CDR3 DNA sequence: TGTGCCAGCAGCGTAGGGACTAGCGGGAGTAATGAGCAGTTCTTC. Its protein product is CASSVGTSGSNEQFF. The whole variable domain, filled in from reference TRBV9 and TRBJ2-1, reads DSGVTQTPKHLITATGQRVTLRCSPRSGDLSVYWYQQSLDQGLQFLIQYYNGEERAKGNILERFSAQQFPDLHSELNLSSLELGDSALYFCASSVGTSGSNEQFFGPGTRLTVL.

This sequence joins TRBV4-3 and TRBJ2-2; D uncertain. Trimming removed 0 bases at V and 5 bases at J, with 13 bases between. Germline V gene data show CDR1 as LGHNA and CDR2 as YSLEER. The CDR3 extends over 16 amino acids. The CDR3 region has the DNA TGCGCCAGCAGCCAAGATAGTGTTACGTGGACCGGGGAGCTGTTTTTT. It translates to CASSQDSVTWTGELFF.

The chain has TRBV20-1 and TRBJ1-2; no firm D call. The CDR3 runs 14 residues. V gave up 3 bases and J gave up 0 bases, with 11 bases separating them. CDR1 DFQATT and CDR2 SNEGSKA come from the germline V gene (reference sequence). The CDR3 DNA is TGCAGTGCTAGGGAACCGGTTACTAACTATGGCTACACCTTC. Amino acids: CSAREPVTNYGYTF.

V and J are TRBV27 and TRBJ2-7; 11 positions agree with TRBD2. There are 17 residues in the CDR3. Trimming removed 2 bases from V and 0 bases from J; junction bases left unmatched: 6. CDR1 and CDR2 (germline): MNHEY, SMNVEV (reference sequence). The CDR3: CASSLSPGTSGSYEQYF. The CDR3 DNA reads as TGTGCCAGCAGTTTAAGCCCGGGGACTAGCGGCTCCTACGAGCAGTACTTC.

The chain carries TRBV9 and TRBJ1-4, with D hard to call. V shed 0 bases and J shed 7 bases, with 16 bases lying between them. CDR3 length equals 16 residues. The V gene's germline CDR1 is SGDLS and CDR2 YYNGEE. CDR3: CASSVDEGGPREKLFF. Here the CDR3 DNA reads TGTGCCAGCAGCGTAGATGAGGGAGGCCCTCGTGAAAAACTGTTTTTT.

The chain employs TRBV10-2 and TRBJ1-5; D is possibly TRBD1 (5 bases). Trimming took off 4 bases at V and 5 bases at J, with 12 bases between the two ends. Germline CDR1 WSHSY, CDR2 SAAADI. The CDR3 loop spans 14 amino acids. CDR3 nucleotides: TGCGCCAGCAGTGGGGCAGGGCGGTATCAGCCCCAGCATTTT. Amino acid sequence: CASSGAGRYQPQHF.

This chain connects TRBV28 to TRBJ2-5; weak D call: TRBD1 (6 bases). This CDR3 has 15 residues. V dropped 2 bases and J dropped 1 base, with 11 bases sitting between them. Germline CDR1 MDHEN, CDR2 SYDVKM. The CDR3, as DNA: TGTGCCAGCAGTTTAGGGGGACAAATCCAAGAGACCCAGTACTTC. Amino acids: CASSLGGQIQETQYF.

The chain's CDR3 is CASSNVGGLERDTQYF. Written as DNA, the CDR3 is TGTGCCAGCAGCAACGTCGGGGGACTAGAGAGAGATACGCAGTATTTT. The rearrangement links TRBV21-1 to TRBJ2-3; the table's D gene call, TRBD2, was not cross checked with the DNA. TRBV21-1 is annotated as a pseudogene. The CDR3 loop spans 16 amino acids.

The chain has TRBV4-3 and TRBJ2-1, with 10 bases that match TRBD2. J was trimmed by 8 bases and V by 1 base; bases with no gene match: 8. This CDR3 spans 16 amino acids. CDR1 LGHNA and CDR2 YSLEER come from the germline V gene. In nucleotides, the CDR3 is TGCGCCAGCAGCCAAGTCTGGCTAGCGGGAGAGTATGAGCAGTTCTTC. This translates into CASSQVWLAGEYEQFF.

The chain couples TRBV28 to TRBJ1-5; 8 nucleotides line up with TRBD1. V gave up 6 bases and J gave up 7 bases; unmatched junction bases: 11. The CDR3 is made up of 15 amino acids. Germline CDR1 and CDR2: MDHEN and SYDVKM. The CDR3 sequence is CASRRAGQGEQPQHF. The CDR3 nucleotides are TGTGCCAGCAGGCGTGCCGGACAGGGAGAGCAGCCCCAGCATTTT. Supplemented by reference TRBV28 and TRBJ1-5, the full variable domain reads DVKVTQSSRYLVKRTGEKVFLECVQDMDHENMFWYRQDPGLGLRLIYFSYDVKMKEKGDIPEGYSVSREKKERFSLILESASTNQTSMYLCASRRAGQGEQPQHFGDGTRLSIL.

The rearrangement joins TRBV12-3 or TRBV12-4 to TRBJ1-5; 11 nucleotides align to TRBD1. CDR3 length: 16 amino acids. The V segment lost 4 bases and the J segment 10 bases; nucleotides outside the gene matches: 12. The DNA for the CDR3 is TGTGCCAGCAGTTGGGGGACAGGGGGAATTTTCAGCCCCCAGCATTTT. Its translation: CASSWGTGGIFSPQHF.

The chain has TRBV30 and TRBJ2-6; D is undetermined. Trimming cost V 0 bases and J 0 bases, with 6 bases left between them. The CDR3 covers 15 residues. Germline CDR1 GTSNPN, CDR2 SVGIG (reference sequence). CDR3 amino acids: CAWSVGPSGANVLTF. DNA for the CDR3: TGTGCCTGGAGTGTGGGTCCCTCTGGGGCCAACGTCCTGACTTTC.

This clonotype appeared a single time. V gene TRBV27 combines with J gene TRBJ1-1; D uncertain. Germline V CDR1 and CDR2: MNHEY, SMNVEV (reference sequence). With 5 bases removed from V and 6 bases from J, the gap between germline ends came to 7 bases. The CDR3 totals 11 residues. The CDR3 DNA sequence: TGTGCCAGCAGTGGTGGGCCTGAAGCTTTCTTT. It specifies CASSGGPEAFF.

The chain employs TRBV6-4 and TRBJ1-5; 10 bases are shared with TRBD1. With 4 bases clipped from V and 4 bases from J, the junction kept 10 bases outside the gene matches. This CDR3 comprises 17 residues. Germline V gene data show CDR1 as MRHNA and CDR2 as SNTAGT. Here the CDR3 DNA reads TGTGCCAGCAGTGCCCCCCGGGACAGGGGCCGAAATCAGCCCCAGCATTTT. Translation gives CASSAPRDRGRNQPQHF.

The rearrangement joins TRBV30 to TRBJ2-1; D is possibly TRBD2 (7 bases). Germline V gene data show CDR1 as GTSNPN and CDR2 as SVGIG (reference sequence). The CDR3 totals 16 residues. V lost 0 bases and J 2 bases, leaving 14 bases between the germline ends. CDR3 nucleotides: TGTGCCTGGAGTGTAACCGCGGGGGCGACCTACAATGAGCAGTTCTTC. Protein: CAWSVTAGATYNEQFF.

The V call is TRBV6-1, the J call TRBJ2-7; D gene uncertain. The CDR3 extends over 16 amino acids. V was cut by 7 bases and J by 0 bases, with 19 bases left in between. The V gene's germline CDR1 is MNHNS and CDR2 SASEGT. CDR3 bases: TGTGCCAGCACCTTAACCTCATGGATGAGCTCCTACGAGCAGTACTTC. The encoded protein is CASTLTSWMSSYEQYF.

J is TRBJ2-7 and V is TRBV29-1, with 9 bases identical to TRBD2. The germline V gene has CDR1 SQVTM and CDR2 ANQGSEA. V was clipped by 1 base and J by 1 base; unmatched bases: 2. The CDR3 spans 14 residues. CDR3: CSVEVSGRSYEQYF. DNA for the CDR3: TGCAGCGTTGAAGTAAGCGGGAGGTCCTACGAGCAGTACTTC.

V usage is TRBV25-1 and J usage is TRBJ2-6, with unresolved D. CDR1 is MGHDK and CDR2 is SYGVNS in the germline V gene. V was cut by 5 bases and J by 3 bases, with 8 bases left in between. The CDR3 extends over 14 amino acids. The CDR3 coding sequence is TGTGCCAGCAGTCCTCCTTTTGGGGCCAACGTCCTGACTTTC. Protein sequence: CASSPPFGANVLTF. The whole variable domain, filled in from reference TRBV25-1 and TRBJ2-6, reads EADIYQTPRYLVIGTGKKITLECSQTMGHDKMYWYQQDPGMELHLIHYSYGVNSTEKGDLSSESTVSRIRTEHFPLTLESARPSHTSQYLCASSPPFGANVLTFGAGSRLTVL.

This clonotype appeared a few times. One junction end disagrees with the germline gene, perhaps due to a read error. For the CDR3, the DNA is TGTGCCTGGAGTGGGGGCTATGGACAGAAAATCTACGCGCAGTACTTC. Protein: CAWSGGYGQKIYAQYF. The rearrangement joins TRBV30 to TRBJ2-7; a possible D gene is TRBD1 (6 bases). The germline V gene encodes CDR1 GTSNPN and CDR2 SVGIG (reference sequence). The CDR3 is made up of 16 amino acids.

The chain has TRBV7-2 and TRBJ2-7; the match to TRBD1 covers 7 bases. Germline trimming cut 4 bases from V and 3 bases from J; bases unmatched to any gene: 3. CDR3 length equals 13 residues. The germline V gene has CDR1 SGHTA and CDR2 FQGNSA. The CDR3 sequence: CASSWGQLYEQYF. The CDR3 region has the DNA TGTGCCAGCAGCTGGGGACAGCTCTACGAGCAGTACTTC.

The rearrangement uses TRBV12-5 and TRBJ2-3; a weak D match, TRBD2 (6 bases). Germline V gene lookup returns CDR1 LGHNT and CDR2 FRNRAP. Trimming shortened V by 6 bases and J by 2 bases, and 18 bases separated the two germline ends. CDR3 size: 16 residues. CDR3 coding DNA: TGTGCTAGTGGAGGCGACGGGAGCTCGAACACAGATACGCAGTATTTT. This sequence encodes CASGGDGSSNTDTQYF.

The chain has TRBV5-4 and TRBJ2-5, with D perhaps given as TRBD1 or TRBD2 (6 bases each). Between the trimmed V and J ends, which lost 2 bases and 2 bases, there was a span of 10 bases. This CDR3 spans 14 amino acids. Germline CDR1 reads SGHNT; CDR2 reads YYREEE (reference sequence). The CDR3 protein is CASSFRGGQETQYF. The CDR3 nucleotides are TGTGCCAGCAGCTTCCGAGGGGGGCAAGAGACCCAGTACTTC.